Shown below are 11 T cell receptor beta chains from a single sample sequenced in a study of vaccination and CD4 T cells after COVID-19. Stated treatment: approximately nine-day PBMC culture with coronavirus spike peptide pools or control peptides (ViraFEST assay). Which antigens these TCRs recognize remains unknown. Sequencing of DNA taken from cultured CD4+ T cells relied on the Oncomine TCR Beta short-read assay. A single record per CDR3 protein comes from TCRdb applying MiXCR to the PCR reads. Among about 18,000 distinct CDR3 sequences, about 71% were seen once, and the ten largest hold 4.5% to 7%. The sample taken for sequencing was CD4+ T cells from blood, cultured in vitro. These receptor sequences come from a human donor who had recovered from COVID-19.

The chain employs TRBV20-1 and TRBJ2-2, with 9 bases fitting TRBD2. The trim removed 3 bases at V and 7 bases at J, leaving 6 bases unmatched. Per germline, CDR1 DFQATT and CDR2 SNEGSKA (reference sequence). CDR3 length: 14 residues. The CDR3 sequence: CSASPVAGDGELFF. In DNA, the CDR3 is TGCAGTGCTAGCCCGGTAGCGGGAGACGGGGAGCTGTTTTTT.

The V call is TRBV27, the J call TRBJ2-1; possible D gene TRBD1, 5 bases. The V gene's germline CDR1 is MNHEY and CDR2 SMNVEV (reference sequence). This CDR3 comprises 14 residues. V lost 3 bases to trimming and J lost 9 bases, with 15 bases between them. The CDR3 is CASSLQGRLGEQFF. CDR3 bases: TGTGCCAGCAGTTTGCAGGGCAGGTTGGGTGAGCAGTTCTTC.

This chain connects TRBV4-2 to TRBJ2-1; the D gene is possibly TRBD2 (6 bases). Trimming pared 1 base from V and 4 bases from J, leaving 11 bases between. Germline V gene sequence: CDR1 LGHNA, CDR2 YNFKEQ. The CDR3 length is 15 residues. As DNA, the CDR3 is TGTGCCAGCAGCCAAGGACTAGTGGGGTACAATGAGCAGTTCTTC. This gives the protein CASSQGLVGYNEQFF.

This chain joins TRBV29-1 and TRBJ1-2; D gene ambiguous. The germline V gene encodes CDR1 SQVTM and CDR2 ANQGSEA. The CDR3 is made up of 10 amino acids. Trimming shortened V by 7 bases and J by 3 bases, and 6 bases separated the two germline ends. CDR3 nucleotide sequence: TGCAGCGCCGGCGACTATGGCTACACCTTC. This sequence encodes CSAGDYGYTF. Based on the CDR3 plus reference TRBV29-1 and TRBJ1-2, the full variable domain is SAVISQKPSRDICQRGTSLTIQCQVDSQVTMMFWYRQQPGQSLTLIATANQGSEATYESGFVIDKFPISRPNLTFSTLTVSNMSPEDSSIYLCSAGDYGYTFGSGTRLTVV.

The chain combines TRBV20-1 with TRBJ1-5, with D perhaps TRBD1 (6 bases). Per germline, CDR1 DFQATT and CDR2 SNEGSKA (reference sequence). This CDR3 spans 14 amino acids. Trimming left V 5 bases short and J 3 bases short, with 14 bases between. CDR3 in DNA: TGCAGTGCTGAAGAGGGACAAGCCAATCAGCCCCAGCATTTT. Its protein is CSAEEGQANQPQHF.

The V and J genes are TRBV10-1 and TRBJ2-7; D uncertain. The V end was cut by 5 bases, the J end by 6 bases, with 20 bases between. CDR1 is WNHNN and CDR2 is SYGVQD in the germline V gene (reference sequence). This CDR3 is built from 15 residues. This CDR3 reads CASSWVVVQFGEQYF. The CDR3 DNA is TGCGCCAGCAGTTGGGTCGTTGTTCAGTTCGGCGAGCAGTACTTC.

This clonotype showed up just a few times. V is TRBV12-3 or TRBV12-4 and J is TRBJ2-5, with D possibly TRBD1 on 6 matching bases. V lost 6 bases and J 4 bases, leaving 15 bases between the germline ends. CDR3 length: 14 residues. This CDR3 reads CASSQTGQRETQYF. The DNA for the CDR3 is TGTGCCAGCAGCCAAACCGGACAGAGAGAGACCCAGTACTTC.

The chain links TRBV11-2 to TRBJ1-1; D may be TRBD1 (6 bases). The CDR3 extends over 14 amino acids. The germline CDR1 and CDR2 sequences are SGHAT and FQNNGV. The ends were cut back, 5 bases at V and 5 bases at J, with 15 bases in the middle. CDR3 sequence: CASSRVQGNTEAFF. The CDR3 DNA is TGTGCCAGCAGCCGAGTACAGGGAAATACTGAAGCTTTCTTT.

This clonotype was detected only a few times. This chain connects TRBV11-2 to TRBJ1-5, with 8 bases aligning to TRBD1. The CDR3 consists of 16 residues. CDR1 is SGHAT and CDR2 is FQNNGV in the germline V gene. Germline trimming cut 2 bases from V and 6 bases from J; bases unmatched to any gene: 9. This CDR3 reads CASSLTSTGAAQPQHF. CDR3 nucleotides: TGTGCCAGCAGCTTAACGTCGACAGGGGCAGCTCAGCCCCAGCATTTT.

A word on this clonotype: An end of the junction does not agree with germline; a read error may underlie this. J is TRBJ1-1 and V is TRBV7-2; no reliable D call. Germline V gives CDR1 SGHTA, CDR2 FQGNSA. The CDR3 spans 10 residues. The CDR3 DNA follows: TGTGCCAGCAGCAATAAGGCTCCGATCTTT. It yields the protein CASSNKAPIF.

The CDR3 is CASSPGGTSGRAVKNIQYF. CDR3 bases: TGTGCCAGCAGCCCAGGAGGGACTAGCGGGAGGGCGGTCAAAAACATTCAGTACTTC. The gene calls are TRBV11-3 and TRBJ2-4; 16 bases map to TRBD2. V shed 5 bases and J 3 bases; nucleotides not matched to a gene: 10. Germline V gene lookup returns CDR1 SGHNT and CDR2 YENEEA. This CDR3 contains 19 residues.